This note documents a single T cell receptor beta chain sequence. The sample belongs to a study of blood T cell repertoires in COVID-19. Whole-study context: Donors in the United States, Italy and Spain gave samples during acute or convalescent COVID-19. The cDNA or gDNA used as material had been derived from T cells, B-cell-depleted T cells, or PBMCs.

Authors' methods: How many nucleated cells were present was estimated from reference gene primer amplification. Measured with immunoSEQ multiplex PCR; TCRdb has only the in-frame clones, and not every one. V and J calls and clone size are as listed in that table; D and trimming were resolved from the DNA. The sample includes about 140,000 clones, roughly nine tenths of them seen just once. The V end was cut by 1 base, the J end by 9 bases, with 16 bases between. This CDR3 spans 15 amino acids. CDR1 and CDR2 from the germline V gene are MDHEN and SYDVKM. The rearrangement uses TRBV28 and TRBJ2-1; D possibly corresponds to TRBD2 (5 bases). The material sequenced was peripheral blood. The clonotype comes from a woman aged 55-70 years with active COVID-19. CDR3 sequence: CASSLFFGVVGEQFF. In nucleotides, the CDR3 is TGTGCCAGCAGTTTATTTTTCGGGGTGGTGGGTGAGCAGTTCTTC. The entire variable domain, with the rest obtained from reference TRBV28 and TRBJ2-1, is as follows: DVKVTQSSRYLVKRTGEKVFLECVQDMDHENMFWYRQDPGLGLRLIYFSYDVKMKEKGDIPEGYSVSREKKERFSLILESASTNQTSMYLCASSLFFGVVGEQFFGPGTRLTVL.